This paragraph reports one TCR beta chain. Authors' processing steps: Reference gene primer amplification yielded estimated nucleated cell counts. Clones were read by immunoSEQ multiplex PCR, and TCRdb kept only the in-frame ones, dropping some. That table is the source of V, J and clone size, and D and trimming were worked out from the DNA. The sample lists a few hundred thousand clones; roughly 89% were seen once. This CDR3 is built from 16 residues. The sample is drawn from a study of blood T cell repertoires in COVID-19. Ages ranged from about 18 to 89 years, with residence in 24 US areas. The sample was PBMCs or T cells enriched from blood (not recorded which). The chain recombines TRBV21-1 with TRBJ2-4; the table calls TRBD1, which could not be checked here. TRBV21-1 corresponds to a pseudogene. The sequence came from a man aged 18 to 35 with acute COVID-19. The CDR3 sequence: CASSKADSLAKNIQYF. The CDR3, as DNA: TGTGCCAGCAGCAAGGCGGACAGCCTAGCCAAAAACATTCAGTACTTC.